These T cell receptor beta chains were read from a single sample in a study of cytomegalovirus exposure and HLA in healthy donors. Clones were sequenced by immunoSEQ multiplex PCR, and TCRdb holds only the in-frame ones, with some missing. The sample yields about 70,000 clones, roughly 81% seen once. Sequences were obtained from PBMCs. The receptors come from a human donor in good health. CDR3s include the opening cysteine and the closing phenylalanine or tryptophan. The D gene is left open where the match is weak. Size values are once, few and many counts, or a class for expanded clones, and some rows have none.

DNA	CDR3	J	V	D	size
TGTGCCATCAGTGAGTGGGGGGGGCTAGGTACCAATGAGCAGTTCTTC	CAISEWGGLGTNEQFF	TRBJ2-1	TRBV10-3	.	once
TGTGCCAGCAGGTGGGAGGGCTACGAGCAGTACTTC	CASRWEGYEQYF	TRBJ2-7	TRBV28	TRBD2	.
TGCGCCAGCAGCCCGGACGGGCGACAGGGTGCCTACGAGCAGTACTTC	CASSPDGRQGAYEQYF	TRBJ2-7	TRBV5-1	TRBD1	.
TGTGCCTGGAGTGTATATCTCACAGATACGCAGTATTTT	CAWSVYLTDTQYF	TRBJ2-3	TRBV30	.	.
TGTGCCAGTACCATTGGACAGGGCAATCAGCCCCAGCATTTT	CASTIGQGNQPQHF	TRBJ1-5	TRBV19	TRBD1	.
TGTGCCTGGAGCAAGCCGAATGAAAAACTGTTTTTT	CAWSKPNEKLFF	TRBJ1-4	TRBV30	.	.
TGTGCCAGTAGTTCGACGACAGTCTATGGCTACACCTTC	CASSSTTVYGYTF	TRBJ1-2	TRBV19	.	.
TGTGCCACTGTCCCGGGACAGGGTTTCTTTGACTACACCTTC	CATVPGQGFFDYTF	TRBJ1-2	TRBV19	TRBD1	.
TGTGCCAGCAGTTGCCCCGGGACAGGGCAGGAGACCCAGTACTTC	CASSCPGTGQETQYF	TRBJ2-5	TRBV6-5	TRBD1	.
TGTGCCAGCAGCTCGGACAGGGCCTGGAACTATGGCTACACCTTC	CASSSDRAWNYGYTF	TRBJ1-2	TRBV7-9	TRBD1	.
TGTGCCAGCAGCTTCGGGACAGATGGGAATGAGCAGTTCTTC	CASSFGTDGNEQFF	TRBJ2-1	TRBV7-3	TRBD1	.
TGTGCCACCAGCCAAGGGGGGGTTTCTGGGGAGCTGTTTTTT	CATSQGGVSGELFF	TRBJ2-2	TRBV15	.	.
TGTGCCAGCACCTTGGTTCGGGGGAGGGGCTACACCTTC	CASTLVRGRGYTF	TRBJ1-2	TRBV28	.	few
TGTGCCAGCAGTGAATTTGGACAGGAGTTTACCTCTGGAAACACCATATATTTT	CASSEFGQEFTSGNTIYF	TRBJ1-3	TRBV6-1	TRBD1	few
TGTGCCAGCAGATTGGACAGGGCTCCCTACGAGCAGTACTTC	CASRLDRAPYEQYF	TRBJ2-7	TRBV7-9	TRBD1	.
TGTGCCAGTAGCGCTCGGGACAGGGGGAGCTACACCTTC	CASSARDRGSYTF	TRBJ1-2	TRBV19	TRBD1	once
TGTGCCGGATCTGGACAGCCGATTTGGGAGCAGTACTTC	CAGSGQPIWEQYF	TRBJ2-7	TRBV19	.	.
TGTGCCAGCAGCCGAGGGACTAGCGGGAGGGTAGGGACCTACGAGCAGTACTTC	CASSRGTSGRVGTYEQYF	TRBJ2-7	TRBV7-9	TRBD2	.
TGTGCCGTGAGGGGGCTCCCCCGCACTGAAGCTTTCTTT	CAVRGLPRTEAFF	TRBJ1-1	TRBV6-5	TRBD1	few
TGTGCCAGCAGCCTTCTGGGGACAACGAACACTGAAGCTTTCTTT	CASSLLGTTNTEAFF	TRBJ1-1	TRBV7-9	.	once